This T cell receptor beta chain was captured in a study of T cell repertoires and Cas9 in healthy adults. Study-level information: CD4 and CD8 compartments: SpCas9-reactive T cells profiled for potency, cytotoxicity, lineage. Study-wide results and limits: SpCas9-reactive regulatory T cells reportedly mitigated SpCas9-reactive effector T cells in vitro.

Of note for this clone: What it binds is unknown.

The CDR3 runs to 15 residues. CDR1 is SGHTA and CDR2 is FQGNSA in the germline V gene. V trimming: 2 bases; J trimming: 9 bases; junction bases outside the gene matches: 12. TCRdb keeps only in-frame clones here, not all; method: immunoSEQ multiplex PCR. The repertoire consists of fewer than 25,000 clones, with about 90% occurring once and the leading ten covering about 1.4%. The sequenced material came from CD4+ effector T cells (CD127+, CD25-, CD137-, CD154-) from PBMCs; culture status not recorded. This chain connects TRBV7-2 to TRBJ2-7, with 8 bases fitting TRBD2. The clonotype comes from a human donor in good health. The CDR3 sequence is CASSLKIAGGVVQYF. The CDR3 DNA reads TGTGCCAGCAGCTTAAAGATCGCCGGGGGGGTTGTGCAGTACTTC.